Listed below are T cell receptor beta chains from one sample, sequenced in a study of T cell responses to AZD1222 COVID-19 vaccine. The protocol was immunoSEQ multiplex PCR, while the TCRdb copy is restricted to in-frame clones and leaves out a portion. The table shows roughly 170,000 clones, with over 75% occurring only once. This specimen was peripheral blood, taken on day 0 of AZD1222 vaccination. Receptors originate from an adult in good health. The CDR3 runs from the conserved cysteine through the conserved F or W. D genes are given only for firm matches. Rows give clone size only sometimes, using once, few, many, or a class for an expanded clone.

TRBJ2-3 TRBV7-8 TRBD2 - CASSYLAGDLTDTQYF TGTGCCAGCAGCTATCTAGCGGGGGACCTCACAGATACGCAGTATTTT
TRBJ2-5 TRBV6-5 TRBD2 - CASRLTSGQETQYF TGTGCCAGCAGACTTACTAGCGGACAAGAGACCCAGTACTTC
TRBJ1-1 TRBV5-4 - - CASQLMNTEAFF TGTGCCAGCCAGCTCATGAACACTGAAGCTTTCTTT
TRBJ2-3 TRBV5-4 - - CASSFFSGTDTQYF TGTGCCAGCAGCTTTTTTTCGGGAACAGATACGCAGTATTTT
TRBJ2-2 TRBV4-2 TRBD1 - CASSQRTGPNTGELFF TGTGCCAGCAGCCAGCGGACAGGGCCCAACACCGGGGAGCTGTTTTTT
TRBJ2-5 TRBV27 - - CASSLYPWGGGQETQYF TGTGCCAGCAGTTTATACCCCTGGGGTGGCGGACAAGAGACCCAGTACTTC
TRBJ2-2 TRBV11-2 - - CASSLVRSTGELFF TGTGCCAGCAGCTTAGTCAGGTCCACCGGGGAGCTGTTTTTT
TRBJ2-5 TRBV4-3 - - CASSQGSTIGPETQYF TGCGCCAGCAGCCAAGGGTCCACGATAGGACCAGAGACCCAGTACTTC
TRBJ2-7 TRBV7-9 TRBD1 few CASSLGTGYEQYF TGTGCCAGCAGCTTAGGGACAGGGTACGAGCAGTACTTC
TRBJ1-5 TRBV18 TRBD1 - CASSPHGPDRGRRGQPQHF TGTGCCAGCTCACCACACGGGCCGGACAGGGGGCGGCGGGGTCAGCCCCAGCATTTT
TRBJ2-1 TRBV3-1/TRBV3-2 - - CASSNGGEQFF TGTGCCAGCTCGAACGGGGGTGAGCAGTTCTTC
TRBJ1-1 TRBV11-2 - - CASSLDPAANTEAFF TGTGCCAGCAGCTTAGATCCGGCAGCTAACACTGAAGCTTTCTTT
TRBJ2-7 TRBV3-1/TRBV3-2 - - CASSQNAARGEQYF TGTGCCAGCAGCCAGAACGCCGCTCGGGGCGAGCAGTACTTC
TRBJ1-4 TRBV15 - - CATSRDGQGPTNEKLFF TGTGCCACCAGCAGAGATGGGCAGGGACCAACTAATGAAAAACTGTTTTTT
TRBJ2-1 TRBV11-2 TRBD1 - CASSPDGTGVDNEQFF TGTGCCAGCAGCCCTGATGGGACAGGGGTGGACAATGAGCAGTTCTTC
TRBJ2-3 TRBV6-6 TRBD1 - CASSYSGTGSTDTQYF TGTGCCAGCAGTTACTCTGGGACAGGGAGCACAGATACGCAGTATTTT
TRBJ1-1 TRBV5-1 TRBD1 - CASSTLRQGMMNTEAFF TGCGCCAGCAGCACACTACGACAGGGCATGATGAACACTGAAGCTTTCTTT
TRBJ1-1 TRBV15 TRBD1 - CATSRETGVRTEAFF TGTGCCACCAGCAGGGAGACAGGGGTTCGGACTGAAGCTTTCTTT
TRBJ2-3 TRBV5-5 - - CASGWSSRTDTQYF TGTGCCAGCGGATGGAGCTCCCGTACAGATACGCAGTATTTT
TRBJ1-6 TRBV27 TRBD1 once CASSLSWTGRDSPLHF TGTGCCAGCAGTTTATCTTGGACAGGCAGGGATTCACCCCTCCACTTT
TRBJ1-2 TRBV10-1 - - CASTGANYGYTF TGCGCCAGCACGGGGGCTAACTATGGCTACACCTTC
TRBJ2-7 TRBV19 - once CASSIRGQQNYEQYF TGTGCCAGTAGTATCCGCGGACAGCAAAACTACGAGCAGTACTTC
TRBJ2-5 TRBV2 - - CASSQQETQYF TGTGCCAGCAGCCAACAAGAGACCCAGTACTTC
TRBJ1-1 TRBV7-6 - - CASSLGVGTEAFF TGTGCCAGCAGCTTGGGGGTCGGTACTGAAGCTTTCTTT
TRBJ2-1 TRBV9 - - CASSVALVDEQFF TGTGCCAGCAGCGTAGCCCTCGTAGATGAGCAGTTCTTC
TRBJ2-1 TRBV11-2 - - CASSLAVRNEQFF TGTGCCAGCAGCTTAGCCGTAAGGAATGAGCAGTTCTTC
TRBJ1-5 TRBV6-1 - - CASSDRARSNQPQHF TGTGCCAGCAGTGACAGGGCTAGGAGCAATCAGCCCCAGCATTTT
TRBJ2-2 TRBV2 - - CASSLGWAEGTGELFF TGTGCCAGCAGCCTAGGGTGGGCCGAAGGCACCGGGGAGCTGTTTTTT
TRBJ2-1 TRBV23-1 TRBD1 - CASSHPRARGTGHEQFF TGCGCCAGCAGTCACCCGAGGGCCCGAGGGACAGGGCATGAGCAGTTCTTC
TRBJ2-7 TRBV28 - - CATSLGDSQGGYF TGTGCCACCTCCCTCGGGGACTCCCAAGGTGGGTACTTC
TRBJ1-1 TRBV5-5 TRBD1 - CASSLEGTENTEAFF TGTGCCAGCAGCTTGGAGGGGACAGAGAACACTGAAGCTTTCTTT